This TCR beta chain was obtained from a study of T cells in tumors after PD-1 blockade. The wider study: Patients received pembrolizumab 200 mg every 3 weeks or cemiplimab 350 mg every 2 weeks. Regarding the study as a whole: Approximately 41% of tumor TCR clonotypes were also found in blood.

Only in-frame clones appear in the TCRdb table, and some are missing; sequencing was by immunoSEQ multiplex PCR. This table holds roughly 1,800 clones, just under 75% found once. There are 14 residues in the CDR3. V shed 6 bases, J shed 2 bases, and the junction held 6 bases outside the gene matches. Germline V lookup: CDR1 KGHSH, CDR2 LQKENI. As for time point: second of two pre-therapy site-matched biopsies about two months apart. With respect to this clone: Its target is unknown.

The source of this sequence is a human donor with basal cell carcinoma. The source was tumor tissue, collected before anti-PD-1 treatment. V usage is TRBV18 and J usage is TRBJ1-2, with 7 bases fitting TRBD1. This CDR3 is CASSRDSPNYGYTF. The DNA of the CDR3 is TGTGCCAGCTCCCGGGACAGCCCCAACTATGGCTACACCTTC.